This T cell receptor (beta chain) was sequenced during a study of control samples from healthy donors and cancer patients. This CDR3 is 13 amino acids long. CDR1 and CDR2 (germline): MNHEY, SVGEGT. V was shortened by 5 bases and J by 5 bases, with 12 bases between the two germline ends. Only in-frame clones appear in the TCRdb table, and some are missing; sequencing was by immunoSEQ multiplex PCR. The table includes around 94,000 clones, 92% detected once. The TCR sequence derives from a woman aged 18-29 years in good health. The chain recombines TRBV6-2 or TRBV6-3 with TRBJ2-5; D not certain. Sample: blood. CDR3 nucleotides: TGTGCCAGCAGTAGGACCGAGTGGGAGACCCAGTACTTC. Encoded protein: CASSRTEWETQYF.